Listed here are 19 T cell receptor beta chains from one sample, sequenced in a study of vaccination effects on CD4 cells after COVID-19. The repertoire was sequenced with immunoSEQ multiplex PCR; TCRdb's copy has only in-frame clones and lacks some. This table has 60,000 to 75,000 clones, about 69% appearing once. Before sequencing took place, the ViraFEST assay used viral peptide pools to expand antigen-specific CD4+ T cells. Subsequent to a culture period of roughly 11 days, CD4+ T cells were isolated. The person was diagnosed with PCR-confirmed SARS-CoV-2 infection between March and December 2020. Their target antigens are unknown. The sample was CD4+ T cells from PBMCs cultured with HIV peptides, taken before COVID-19 vaccination. As to subset: HIV-1 Nef peptide pool negative control/reference culture. The receptor source for this set is a human donor who had a prior SARS-CoV-2 infection.

This chain links TRBV5-1 with TRBJ2-7; 9 bases are a match to TRBD1. V was pared by 4 bases and J by 7 bases, with 9 bases of the junction left unmatched. The CDR3 has 14 residues. The germline gives CDR1 SGHRS, CDR2 YFSETQ. Here the CDR3 DNA reads TGCGCCAGCAGCCGGGGACAGGGTTTAGGAGAGCAGTACTTC. As protein: CASSRGQGLGEQYF. Complete variable domain (other parts from reference TRBV5-1 and TRBJ2-7): KAGVTQTPRYLIKTRGQQVTLSCSPISGHRSVSWYQQTPGQGLQFLFEYFSETQRNKGNFPGRFSGRQFSNSRSEMNVSTLELGDSALYLCASSRGQGLGEQYFGPGTRLTVT.

The V call is TRBV15, the J call TRBJ2-5; either TRBD1 or TRBD2 may supply D (7 bases each). This CDR3 is 15 amino acids long. V dropped 0 bases and J dropped 5 bases, with 13 bases sitting between them. CDR1 and CDR2 (germline): LNHNV, YYDKDF (reference sequence). CDR3 coding DNA: TGTGCCACCAGCAGAGATCGACAGGGAGGGGAGACCCAGTACTTC. Amino acids: CATSRDRQGGETQYF. The variable domain in full, completed from reference TRBV15 and TRBJ2-5, reads DAMVIQNPRYQVTQFGKPVTLSCSQTLNHNVMYWYQQKSSQAPKLLFHYYDKDFNNEADTPDNFQSRRPNTSFCFLDIRSPGLGDTAMYLCATSRDRQGGETQYFGPGTRLLVL.

The chain carries TRBV3-1 (or the pseudogene TRBV3-2) and TRBJ2-1; D may match TRBD1 or TRBD2 (5 bases each). Looked up from germline, CDR1 is LGHDT and CDR2 is YNNKEL (reference sequence). V gave up 2 bases and J gave up 8 bases, with 7 bases separating them. This CDR3 region has 12 residues. The CDR3 DNA reads as TGTGCCAGCAGCCAAAGGGGAGATGAGCAGTTCTTC. As protein: CASSQRGDEQFF.

The chain combines TRBV5-1 with TRBJ2-2; no clear D. V was cut by 7 bases and J by 1 base, with 11 bases left in between. This CDR3 contains 14 residues. CDR1 is SGHRS and CDR2 is YFSETQ in the germline V gene. CDR3 amino acids: CASAYMGNTGELFF. DNA of the CDR3: TGCGCCAGCGCGTATATGGGGAACACCGGGGAGCTGTTTTTT.

The rearrangement links TRBV24-1 to TRBJ2-7; 9 bases align to TRBD2. CDR1 and CDR2 from the germline V gene are KGHDR and SFDVKD. This CDR3 is 15 amino acids long. Unmatched junction bases numbered 5, after V lost 1 base and J lost 5 bases. CDR3 sequence (DNA): TGTGCCACCAGTGATTTTTCTAGCGGGATCGACGAGCAGTACTTC. Protein: CATSDFSSGIDEQYF.

The chain couples TRBV5-6 to TRBJ1-2; possible D gene TRBD1, 6 bases. Germline CDR1 SGHDT, CDR2 YYEEEE. Trimming removed 4 bases from V and 4 bases from J, with 23 bases in between. The CDR3 spans 17 residues. The CDR3 protein is CASSPTPSGQPLYGYTF. For the CDR3, the DNA is TGTGCCAGCAGCCCGACCCCGAGTGGACAGCCACTCTATGGCTACACCTTC.

V gene TRBV5-4 combines with J gene TRBJ1-6; perhaps TRBD1 as D (5 bases). The V gene lost 4 bases and the J gene lost 10 bases, with 9 bases spanning the gap. The CDR3 contains 12 residues. The germline CDR1 and CDR2 sequences are SGHNT and YYREEE (reference sequence). CDR3 residues: CASSRGGSPLHF. The CDR3 nucleotides read TGTGCCAGCAGCCGGGGGGGATCACCCCTCCACTTT.

The genes are TRBV19 and TRBJ1-2; D might be TRBD1 (6 bases). This CDR3 comprises 13 residues. Germline V gene lookup returns CDR1 LNHDA and CDR2 SQIVND (reference sequence). V gave up 3 bases and J gave up 4 bases, with 9 bases separating them. CDR3 in DNA: TGTGCCAGTAGTATGGGACAACTCTATGGCTACACCTTC. Translating gives CASSMGQLYGYTF.

This rearrangement joins TRBV24-1 to TRBJ2-5, with a weak D call TRBD1 (5 bases). CDR3 length: 13 amino acids. Germline CDR1 KGHDR, CDR2 SFDVKD. With 9 bases removed from V and 1 base from J, the gap between germline ends came to 11 bases. CDR3: CATRDSRQETQYF. The CDR3 bases are TGTGCCACCCGAGACAGCCGCCAAGAGACCCAGTACTTC.

The chain joins TRBV7-3 to TRBJ2-5; 15 bases are shared with TRBD2. Trimming at V came to 4 bases and at J to 4 bases, leaving 1 base not matched to a gene. CDR3 size: 15 residues. In germline, CDR1 is SGHTA, CDR2 FQGTGA. DNA for the CDR3: TGTGCCAGCAGCTCGGGACTAGCGGGGGGAGAGACCCAGTACTTC. Translating it yields CASSSGLAGGETQYF.

The CDR3 loop reads CASKGGGIYEQYF. The CDR3 coding sequence is TGTGCCAGCAAAGGTGGGGGTATCTACGAGCAGTACTTC. V and J are TRBV6-5 and TRBJ2-7; D is tentatively TRBD1 or TRBD2 (5 bases each). Trimming removed 7 bases at V and 3 bases at J, with 13 bases between. Germline V gene sequence: CDR1 MNHEY, CDR2 SVGAGI. This CDR3 is 13 amino acids long.

The rearrangement links TRBV27 to TRBJ2-7; the D is unclear. Germline V gene lookup returns CDR1 MNHEY and CDR2 SMNVEV (reference sequence). The CDR3 loop spans 15 amino acids. Deletions cut 2 bases from V and 5 bases from J, with 16 bases between. CDR3 nucleotides: TGTGCCAGCAGTTTAAGGGCTCAAAGTTCCCACGAGCAGTACTTC. Translating it yields CASSLRAQSSHEQYF.

This chain uses TRBV5-1 with TRBJ2-7, with TRBD2 matching over 8 bases. With 1 base clipped from V and 4 bases from J, the junction kept 4 bases outside the gene matches. This CDR3 region has 14 residues. Germline V gives CDR1 SGHRS, CDR2 YFSETQ. In nucleotides, the CDR3 is TGCGCCAGCAGCTTGTCGGTAGCGGGATACGAGCAGTACTTC. Translating it yields CASSLSVAGYEQYF.

V usage is TRBV2 and J usage is TRBJ2-3; 13 bases align to TRBD2. The V gene end was trimmed by 7 bases and the J gene end by 5 bases; junction bases not matched to a gene: 9. CDR3 size: 16 residues. CDR1 and CDR2 (germline): SNHLY, FYNNEI. The CDR3 here is CASTNGLAGAGDTQYF. The CDR3 DNA reads as TGTGCCAGCACAAACGGACTAGCGGGGGCCGGAGATACGCAGTATTTT.

The V and J genes are TRBV6-5 and TRBJ1-5; TRBD1 aligns across 8 bases. The V segment lost 5 bases and the J segment 6 bases; nucleotides outside the gene matches: 3. The CDR3 length is 13 residues. Germline V lookup: CDR1 MNHEY, CDR2 SVGAGI. The CDR3 spells CASSTGGGQPQHF. The DNA for the CDR3 is TGTGCCAGCAGTACAGGGGGGGGTCAGCCCCAGCATTTT.

The chain couples TRBV9 to TRBJ2-1; 12 nucleotides match TRBD2. After removal of 4 bases from V and 9 bases from J, the junction contained 8 bases not matched to a gene. CDR3 length equals 15 residues. Germline CDR1 is SGDLS and CDR2 is YYNGEE. CDR3 nucleotide sequence: TGTGCCAGCAGCCTGCGGACTAGCGGGGAGTTTGAGCAGTTCTTC. Translating gives CASSLRTSGEFEQFF. Supplemented by reference TRBV9 and TRBJ2-1, the full variable domain reads DSGVTQTPKHLITATGQRVTLRCSPRSGDLSVYWYQQSLDQGLQFLIQYYNGEERAKGNILERFSAQQFPDLHSELNLSSLELGDSALYFCASSLRTSGEFEQFFGPGTRLTVL.

The chain has TRBV19 and TRBJ1-2; a possible D gene is TRBD1 (6 bases). This CDR3 is built from 15 residues. Per germline, CDR1 LNHDA and CDR2 SQIVND (reference sequence). V lost 7 bases and J 0 bases, leaving 15 bases between the germline ends. Here the CDR3 DNA reads TGTGCCAGTACGAGGACAGCTACTACTAACTATGGCTACACCTTC. Translated: CASTRTATTNYGYTF.

The chain joins TRBV27 to TRBJ2-3, with 9 bases lining up with TRBD1. CDR1 and CDR2 from the germline V gene are MNHEY and SMNVEV (reference sequence). This CDR3 is 15 amino acids long. Unmatched junction bases numbered 9, after V lost 6 bases and J lost 5 bases. The CDR3 DNA reads TGTGCCAGCAGCCCCCGGGACAGGGCAAGAGATACGCAGTATTTT. It codes for CASSPRDRARDTQYF.

This chain joins TRBV5-1 and TRBJ2-1, with TRBD2 identical over 9 bases. V dropped 4 bases and J dropped 1; count of bases not matched to a gene: 6. CDR1 SGHRS and CDR2 YFSETQ come from the germline V gene. The CDR3 is made up of 16 amino acids. The CDR3 coding sequence is TGCGCCAGCAGCGGAGGGACTAGCCCGTCCTACAATGAGCAGTTCTTC. Protein product: CASSGGTSPSYNEQFF.